The source of this TCR beta chain is a study of cytomegalovirus exposure and HLA in healthy donors. Study-wide context: Researchers previously reported finding just under 120 million unique TCR beta sequences from about 179 million T cells. Whole-study results and caveats: The study carried out a later analysis of TCR beta sequences. It associated some 17,000 of them with specific HLA alleles at a false discovery rate of 0.05. The productive fraction for most TCR beta V segments was about 90% or about 30% in an earlier analysis.

Although they were nominally healthy when sampled, donors likely had unrecorded immune exposures. PCR primers comprised 60 Vbeta and 13 Jbeta primers. TCRdb's table, derived via immunoSEQ multiplex PCR, lists solely in-frame clones and lacks some. The table has 100,000 to 150,000 clones, approximately 87% seen once; the top ten hold around 18%. This clone appeared a few times. The antigen is undetermined. The TCR was taken from a man between 18 and 35 years old in good health and CMV-seropositive. The source material was PBMCs.

CDR3 sequence (DNA): TGTGCCAGCAATGCAGGGCACTATGGCTACACCTTC. Residues: CASNAGHYGYTF. The genes are TRBV7-9 and TRBJ1-2; possibly TRBD1 for D (5 bases). CDR1 SEHNR and CDR2 FQNEAQ come from the germline V gene (reference sequence). The V end was cut by 7 bases, the J end by 3 bases, with 9 bases between. The CDR3 length is 12 residues.